The T cell receptor beta chain described here comes from a study of identical twins. This CDR3 has 16 residues. Germline V gene lookup returns CDR1 MDHEN and CDR2 SYDVKM. Trimming left V 6 bases short and J 3 bases short, with 17 bases between. TCRdb re-called the 5' RACE reads through MiXCR, storing one row per CDR3 protein. Of 1,800,000 or so distinct CDR3 sequences listed, about 32% are singletons. Material for sequencing was cord blood. The source is a newborn girl in good health. The J gene is TRBJ2-2, the V gene TRBV28, with D perhaps matching TRBD2 (6 bases). The CDR3 DNA reads as TGTGCCAGCAGACTGGAGGGGAGGTCTTACACCGGGGAGCTGTTTTTT. It is translated as CASRLEGRSYTGELFF.